These 13 T cell receptor beta chains were all obtained from the same sample, sequenced in a study of cytomegalovirus exposure and HLA in healthy donors. With 60 Vbeta and 13 Jbeta primers, the PCR was carried out. The method was immunoSEQ multiplex PCR; TCRdb's version includes in-frame clones alone and lacks a portion of them. The data hold around 190,000 clones, with 79% observed a single time. Sequenced: PBMCs. Source of these receptors: a woman aged 50 to 60 in good health and CMV-seronegative.

This clone appeared once. The chain is built from TRBV6-1 and TRBJ2-2; D may be TRBD1 (6 bases). The CDR3 runs to 15 residues. Germline V gene lookup returns CDR1 MNHNS and CDR2 SASEGT. V lost 9 bases and J 4 bases, leaving 18 bases between the germline ends. In DNA form, the CDR3 reads TGTGCCAGTTTACTGACAGGAAAGATCACCGGGGAGCTGTTTTTT. Amino acid sequence: CASLLTGKITGELFF.

The rearrangement links TRBV7-2 to TRBJ1-1; 10 positions agree with TRBD1. Germline CDR1 and CDR2: SGHTA and FQGNSA. J lost 5 bases, V lost 4 bases, and 7 bases had no gene match. This CDR3 contains 15 residues. CDR3 DNA sequence: TGTGCCAGCAGCTCAACCCGGACAGGGGGTACTGAAGCTTTCTTT. It translates to CASSSTRTGGTEAFF.

The chain has TRBV7-9 and TRBJ2-1; 11 bases match TRBD2. J gave up 0 bases and V 4 bases, and 5 bases lay outside the gene matches. From germline, CDR1 is SEHNR and CDR2 FQNEAQ (reference sequence). The CDR3 totals 17 residues. CDR3: CASSSRLAGSSYNEQFF. CDR3 nucleotides: TGTGCCAGCAGCTCGCGACTAGCGGGAAGCTCCTACAATGAGCAGTTCTTC.

In regard to this clone: One end of the junction varies from germline; a read error may be responsible. V usage is TRBV7-9 and J usage is TRBJ1-1; D is undetermined. Germline CDR1 is SEHNR and CDR2 is FQNEAQ (reference sequence). This CDR3 is built from 14 residues. The DNA for the CDR3 is TGTTCCAGCAGCTTAGGGTCGGGATACACTGAAGCTTTCTTT. Translating it yields CSSSLGSGYTEAFF.

This clone came up once. The chain joins TRBV6-6 to TRBJ2-7; D might be TRBD2 (6 bases). The CDR3 extends over 15 amino acids. The germline V gene encodes CDR1 MNHNY and CDR2 SVGAGI (reference sequence). The V and J ends lost 0 bases and 2 bases respectively, with 11 bases between them. The CDR3 loop reads CASSYSMAGTYEQYF. The CDR3 DNA is TGTGCCAGCAGTTACTCGATGGCGGGGACCTACGAGCAGTACTTC.

The gene calls are TRBV4-3 and TRBJ2-1; tentative D call: TRBD2 (6 bases). Trimming stripped 0 bases from V and 14 bases from J, with 14 bases between. The germline CDR1 and CDR2 sequences are LGHNA and YSLEER. This CDR3 is built from 13 residues. DNA of the CDR3: TGCGCCAGCAGCCAAGAAAGGGACTTTCAGGAGTTCTTC. Residues: CASSQERDFQEFF.

This rearrangement joins TRBV29-1 to TRBJ1-1, with 8 bases matching TRBD1. Germline CDR1 is SQVTM and CDR2 is ANQGSEA. The CDR3 totals 15 residues. CDR3 sequence reads: CIGIGRGHQDTEAFF. The DNA for the CDR3 is TGCATCGGGATAGGCAGGGGGCACCAAGACACTGAAGCTTTCTTT.

The J gene is TRBJ1-1, the V gene TRBV11-2; the match to TRBD1 covers 7 bases. CDR1 is SGHAT and CDR2 is FQNNGV in the germline V gene. The ends lost 3 bases at V and 0 bases at J; junction bases unmatched: 13. The CDR3 is 18 amino acids. Here the CDR3 reads CASSFGQARFLMNTEAFF. Written as DNA, the CDR3 is TGTGCCAGCAGCTTCGGACAGGCCCGATTTCTCATGAACACTGAAGCTTTCTTT.

V usage is TRBV19 and J usage is TRBJ1-5; 11 bases line up with TRBD1. Per germline, CDR1 LNHDA and CDR2 SQIVND (reference sequence). The trim removed 3 bases at V and 0 bases at J, leaving 4 bases unmatched. CDR3 length equals 17 residues. CDR3 DNA sequence: TGTGCCAGTAGTATGAGGGACAGGGGGAGTAGCAATCAGCCCCAGCATTTT. This sequence encodes CASSMRDRGSSNQPQHF.

The chain employs TRBV9 and TRBJ1-3, with 7 bases matching TRBD1. The V segment lost 4 bases and the J segment 3 bases; nucleotides outside the gene matches: 10. CDR1 and CDR2 from the germline V gene are SGDLS and YYNGEE. The CDR3 consists of 16 residues. The CDR3 DNA reads TGTGCCAGCAGCCCCACCGACAGGGTCGGTGGAAACACCATATATTTT. It is translated as CASSPTDRVGGNTIYF.

The chain is built from TRBV6-4 and TRBJ1-1; D is undetermined. Germline V lookup: CDR1 MRHNA, CDR2 SNTAGT. Trimming took 5 bases from V and 0 from J, leaving 7 bases between them. The CDR3 is made up of 13 amino acids. The CDR3 region has the DNA TGTGCCAGCAGTCCCCAGATGAACACTGAAGCTTTCTTT. This codes for CASSPQMNTEAFF.

The count of this clone is one. The chain uses TRBV19 and TRBJ1-5; D unresolved. Trimming left V 3 bases short and J 2 bases short, with 14 bases between. This CDR3 spans 16 amino acids. Germline CDR1 and CDR2: LNHDA and SQIVND (reference sequence). DNA of the CDR3: TGTGCCAGTAGTATGTGGAGAGGGAGGGGCAATCAGCCCCAGCATTTT. This translates into CASSMWRGRGNQPQHF.

The CDR3 coding sequence is TGTGCCAGCAGCGTAGAACTCCAAGAGACCCAGTACTTC. Translation gives CASSVELQETQYF. The genes are TRBV5-4 and TRBJ2-5; D is unresolved. V lost 4 bases and J lost 1, with 8 bases in between. This CDR3 comprises 13 residues. Per the germline V gene, CDR1 is SGHNT and CDR2 is YYREEE (reference sequence). Complete variable domain (other parts from reference TRBV5-4 and TRBJ2-5): ETGVTQSPTHLIKTRGQQVTLRCSSQSGHNTVSWYQQALGQGPQFIFQYYREEENGRGNFPPRFSGLQFPNYSSELNVNALELDDSALYLCASSVELQETQYFGPGTRLLVL.